This T cell receptor (beta chain) was identified during a study of T cell changes during pregnancy in multiple sclerosis (dated by TCRdb to the late 2010s). Turning to the overall study: Changes in the T cell repertoire over the course of pregnancy were examined in this study in women with multiple sclerosis.

The library relied on the immunoSEQ multiplex PCR assay. The table comes from immuneACCESS by way of TCRdb, which keeps in-frame sequences with V and J called. Part of the clones is missing from these tables; in studies checked, under half for an unresolved V gene and the rest for unknown reasons. The sample yields roughly 69,000 clones; roughly 88% were counted once. The ten biggest clones cover about 1.5% of the sample. With respect to this clone: Which antigen it targets is not known. No much larger clone exists at a distance of one base, and base qualities are not known.

The CDR3 spans 15 residues, from the cysteine through the phenylalanine. The read is trimmed to its CDR3 DNA, 45 bases read in frame from base 1. The junction shows trimming of 1 base on V and 3 bases on J, plus 10 bases between the germline ends. As encoded in the germline V gene, CDR1 is LGHNA while CDR2 is YSLEER. The sequenced sample was peripheral blood, obtained in the third trimester of pregnancy. This TCR came from a female donor with multiple sclerosis, enrolled in a pregnancy study. In this chain, TRBV4-3 is recombined with TRBJ2-1; too little of a D gene remains to name it. The DNA sequence is as follows: TGCGCCAGCAGCCAAGGAAACGGAGACTACAATGAGCAGTTCTTC. It translates to CASSQGNGDYNEQFF.